This T cell receptor (beta chain) derives from a study of T cell changes during pregnancy in multiple sclerosis. The CDR3 length is 18 residues. Trimming removed 3 bases from V and 2 bases from J, with 20 bases in between. CDR1 is MRHNA, CDR2 SNTAGT, per germline. Sequenced by immunoSEQ multiplex PCR; TCRdb stores in-frame clones only, minus some. The sample lists tens of thousands of clones, 90% to 95% occurring once. The TCR sequence derives from a female donor with multiple sclerosis, enrolled in a pregnancy study. The sample consisted of peripheral blood, taken after pregnancy. The chain has TRBV6-4 and TRBJ2-1; D perhaps matches TRBD1 (5 bases). The CDR3 reads CASSEDRVTRVTYNEQFF. The DNA for the CDR3 is TGTGCCAGCAGTGAAGACAGAGTGACCCGGGTGACCTACAATGAGCAGTTCTTC.